Presented here are 9 T cell receptor beta chains from one specimen sequenced in a study of cytomegalovirus exposure and HLA in healthy donors (dated by TCRdb to 2017 to 2019). Libraries were built with the immunoSEQ multiplex PCR assay. A mixture of 60 forward primers for TCR Vbeta segments and 13 reverse primers for TCR Jbeta segments was used in the multiplex PCR. TCRdb re-hosts the immuneACCESS table, in-frame sequences only. Its copies lack some clones; in the studies checked, an unresolved V gene accounts for under half of them, and the cause for the rest is not known. Within this sample are approximately 190,000 clones, with roughly 73% of them counted one time only. The ten biggest clones cover less than 2% of the sample. Sequencing was carried out using PBMCs. The receptors originated from a woman under 40 in good health and CMV-seronegative.

This clone appeared once. In DNA form, the CDR3 reads TGTGCCAGCAGCCAAGATCGTAGCGGGAGGGCCCTGGGTTTTGAGCAGTTCTTC. The encoded protein is CASSQDRSGRALGFEQFF. V and J are TRBV4-2 and TRBJ2-1, with TRBD2 matching 11 bases. The CDR3 length is 18 residues. V lost 0 bases, J lost 9 bases, and 13 bases stayed unmatched. The germline gives CDR1 LGHNA, CDR2 YNFKEQ.

This clone was detected a few times. This chain links TRBV10-1 with TRBJ2-3, with a tentative D call TRBD2 (6 bases). Germline CDR1 WNHNN, CDR2 SYGVQD (reference sequence). This CDR3 spans 17 amino acids. V gave up 2 bases and J gave up 3 bases, with 18 bases separating them. The CDR3 reads CASSEVGGFGDTDTQYF. Here the CDR3 DNA reads TGCGCCAGCAGTGAGGTTGGGGGGTTTGGTGATACAGATACGCAGTATTTT.

The chain employs TRBV7-2 and TRBJ2-5, with 9 bases lining up with TRBD2. CDR3 length: 15 amino acids. Germline CDR1 and CDR2: SGHTA and FQGNSA. The trim removed 1 base at V and 5 bases at J, leaving 5 bases unmatched. The CDR3 is CASSLVAGAWETQYF. The CDR3 region has the DNA TGTGCCAGCAGCTTAGTAGCGGGGGCCTGGGAGACCCAGTACTTC.

The rearrangement links TRBV5-8 to TRBJ1-5, with a weak D call TRBD1 (5 bases). Germline V gene sequence: CDR1 SGHTS, CDR2 YDEGEE. This CDR3 contains 16 residues. The V gene lost 0 bases and the J gene lost 1 base, with 11 bases spanning the gap. The CDR3 DNA follows: TGTGCCAGCAGCTTGGGACAGCTTATGAGCAATCAGCCCCAGCATTTT. Encoded protein: CASSLGQLMSNQPQHF.

CDR3 nucleotides: TGTGCCAGCTCACCCACTAGCGGGAGCTCCTACGAGCAGTACTTC. Translation gives CASSPTSGSSYEQYF. The genes are TRBV18 and TRBJ2-7; TRBD2 agrees at 11 bases. This CDR3 has 15 amino acids. Germline trimming cut 3 bases from V and 0 bases from J; bases unmatched to any gene: 1. Germline V lookup: CDR1 KGHSH, CDR2 LQKENI.

This clone has only one observation. This chain uses TRBV27 with TRBJ1-1; the D is unclear. The V end lost 6 bases, the J end lost 1 base, and 15 bases lay between the germline ends. The CDR3 contains 15 residues. Germline V gives CDR1 MNHEY, CDR2 SMNVEV (reference sequence). The CDR3 reads CASSLWGVKNTEAFF. The CDR3 DNA follows: TGTGCCAGCAGCCTGTGGGGAGTGAAGAACACTGAAGCTTTCTTT.

Details on this clone: The same CDR3 also results from other DNA sequences found in this sample. V gene TRBV5-1 combines with J gene TRBJ1-1, with D perhaps TRBD1 (5 bases). Germline CDR1 and CDR2: SGHRS and YFSETQ. V lost 1 base and J 2 bases, leaving 9 bases between the germline ends. This CDR3 has 14 amino acids. The DNA for the CDR3 is TGCGCCAGCAGCTTGTCGGGGGGAAACACTGAAGCTTTCTTT. It translates to CASSLSGGNTEAFF. The full variable domain, rest sourced from reference TRBV5-1 and TRBJ1-1, is KAGVTQTPRYLIKTRGQQVTLSCSPISGHRSVSWYQQTPGQGLQFLFEYFSETQRNKGNFPGRFSGRQFSNSRSEMNVSTLELGDSALYLCASSLSGGNTEAFFGQGTRLTVV.

CDR3 DNA: TGTGCCATCAGTGGGACGGGGGACTACGAGCAGTACTTC. Protein product: CAISGTGDYEQYF. The chain couples TRBV10-3 to TRBJ2-5; D perhaps matches TRBD2 (6 bases). The DNA end is more similar to TRBJ2-7, so the J call may be wrong. The CDR3 is 13 amino acids. Looked up from germline, CDR1 is ENHRY and CDR2 is SYGVKD.

V is TRBV14 and J is TRBJ2-7; D may be TRBD2 (5 bases). Germline CDR1 reads SGHDN; CDR2 reads FVKESK. The CDR3 has 12 amino acids. V was pared by 1 base and J by 8 bases, with 9 bases between. The CDR3 spells CASSQGLSKQYF. The CDR3 DNA follows: TGTGCCAGCAGCCAAGGACTATCGAAGCAGTACTTC.